These 23 T cell receptor beta chains were sequenced from one sample in a study of cytomegalovirus exposure and HLA in healthy donors. PCR amplification relied on 60 Vbeta primers (plus 13 Jbeta primers). Data came from immunoSEQ multiplex PCR; TCRdb stores just in-frame clones and leaves some out. The profile shows about 180,000 clones, around 76% of them singletons. The specimen was PBMCs. The receptors were sampled from a young woman in good health and CMV-seropositive.

The V and J genes are TRBV21-1 and TRBJ2-7; the table's D call, TRBD2, was not checked against the DNA. TRBV21-1 is termed a pseudogene. There are 16 residues in the CDR3. CDR3 in DNA: TGTGCCAGCAGCAAAGGGTGGAACGGGGGGGCCGGAGAGCAGTACTTC. Translating gives CASSKGWNGGAGEQYF.

V usage is TRBV7-3 and J usage is TRBJ2-7; perhaps TRBD2 as D (6 bases). V lost 5 bases and J lost 12, with 29 bases in between. The CDR3 is 16 residues long. Germline lookup yields CDR1 SGHTA and CDR2 FQGTGA. CDR3 residues: CASSPLGGVGGTILYF. CDR3 bases: TGTGCCAGCAGCCCCCTCGGCGGGGTGGGTGGTACGATTCTGTACTTC.

The chain uses TRBV6-5 and TRBJ2-3, with D possibly TRBD1 on 5 matching bases. The V gene lost 0 bases and the J gene lost 4 bases, with 14 bases spanning the gap. CDR1 is MNHEY, CDR2 SVGAGI, per germline. This CDR3 has 16 amino acids. CDR3 coding DNA: TGTGCCAGCAGTTACTCGAACCAGGGTTACTCAGATACGCAGTATTTT. Translated, it gives CASSYSNQGYSDTQYF.

The rearrangement joins TRBV28 to TRBJ1-2; no firm D call. Germline V gene sequence: CDR1 MDHEN, CDR2 SYDVKM. V shed 4 bases and J shed 4 bases, with 13 bases lying between them. This CDR3 region has 14 residues. The CDR3 region is CASSSPGRPYGYTF. The CDR3 DNA follows: TGTGCCAGCAGTTCCCCCGGGAGGCCCTATGGCTACACCTTC.

This chain connects TRBV7-9 to TRBJ1-2; D is uncertain. Per germline, CDR1 SEHNR and CDR2 FQNEAQ (reference sequence). V was pared by 2 bases and J by 0 bases, with 7 bases between. The CDR3 has 14 amino acids. CDR3 sequence (DNA): TGTGCCAGCAGCTTAATCGGGTCTAACTATGGCTACACCTTC. Translation: CASSLIGSNYGYTF.

The chain recombines TRBV6-1 with TRBJ1-2, with TRBD1 matching over 10 bases. Germline-derived CDR1 and CDR2 are MNHNS and SASEGT. The CDR3 length is 14 residues. Unmatched junction bases numbered 5, after V lost 6 bases and J lost 4 bases. In DNA, the CDR3 is TGTGCCAGCAGGCGGACAGGGGGAAGCTATGGCTACACCTTC. Translated: CASRRTGGSYGYTF.

This chain uses TRBV4-1 with TRBJ1-5, with TRBD1 matching 10 bases. Germline V gene data show CDR1 as MGHRA and CDR2 as YSYEKL. V lost 0 bases and J lost 2; bases outside the gene matches: 4. The CDR3 has 17 residues. The CDR3 DNA reads as TGCGCCAGCAGCCAAGATAAGACAGGGGGCGGCAATCAGCCCCAGCATTTT. Its translation is CASSQDKTGGGNQPQHF.

The chain is built from TRBV4-3 and TRBJ2-7, with 8 bases matching TRBD1. With 1 base clipped from V and 0 bases from J, the junction kept 5 bases outside the gene matches. CDR1 and CDR2 (germline): LGHNA, YSLEER. This CDR3 is 16 amino acids long. For the CDR3, the DNA is TGCGCCAGCAGCCAAGGAACCGGGACAGGCTCCTACGAGCAGTACTTC. Translation: CASSQGTGTGSYEQYF.

This clone was seen a few times. This chain links TRBV19 with TRBJ2-2; a weak D match, TRBD2 (5 bases). This CDR3 comprises 14 residues. Per germline, CDR1 LNHDA and CDR2 SQIVND (reference sequence). V shed 4 bases and J shed 7 bases, with 13 bases lying between them. CDR3 nucleotides: TGTGCCAGTAGTAGGGTCGGGGAAAGCGGGGAGCTGTTTTTT. Its translation is CASSRVGESGELFF.

The J gene is TRBJ2-3, the V gene TRBV7-3, with TRBD2 matching over 13 bases. The germline V gene encodes CDR1 SGHTA and CDR2 FQGTGA. The CDR3 covers 16 residues. Trimming removed 5 bases from V and 4 bases from J; junction bases left unmatched: 6. CDR3 in DNA: TGTGCCAGCAGCCCACTAGCGGGGGGGGCCCCAGATACGCAGTATTTT. It specifies CASSPLAGGAPDTQYF. Filled out from reference TRBV7-3 and TRBJ2-3, the complete variable domain reads GAGVSQTPSNKVTEKGKYVELRCDPISGHTALYWYRQSLGQGPEFLIYFQGTGAADDSGLPNDRFFAVRPEGSVSTLKIQRTERGDSAVYLCASSPLAGGAPDTQYFGPGTRLTVL.

V usage is TRBV7-9 and J usage is TRBJ2-1; 12 bases align to TRBD2. The CDR3 is 15 amino acids. Germline CDR1 reads SEHNR; CDR2 reads FQNEAQ (reference sequence). With V trimmed by 5 bases and J by 4 bases, 3 bases remained unmatched. The CDR3 bases are TGTGCCAGCAGCCCACTAGCGGGGGGTTACAATGAGCAGTTCTTC. This gives the protein CASSPLAGGYNEQFF.

This clone came up once. This chain links TRBV4-3 with TRBJ1-2; 7 bases agree with TRBD1. CDR1 is LGHNA and CDR2 is YSLEER in the germline V gene. The V gene end was trimmed by 4 bases and the J gene end by 7 bases; junction bases not matched to a gene: 9. This CDR3 spans 14 amino acids. The CDR3 region has the DNA TGCGCCAGCAGCCTCCCACAGGGGCGAGGTGGCTACACCTTC. Translating gives CASSLPQGRGGYTF.

This clone showed up just a few times. The gene calls are TRBV9 and TRBJ1-6; D gene ambiguous. The CDR3 totals 16 residues. Trimming removed 3 bases at V and 0 bases at J, with 10 bases between. Germline CDR1 SGDLS, CDR2 YYNGEE. CDR3 loop: CASSGGLSSYNSPLHF. For the CDR3, the DNA is TGTGCCAGCAGCGGAGGGCTCAGCTCCTATAATTCACCCCTCCACTTT. The complete variable domain, with remaining parts taken from reference TRBV9 and TRBJ1-6, reads DSGVTQTPKHLITATGQRVTLRCSPRSGDLSVYWYQQSLDQGLQFLIQYYNGEERAKGNILERFSAQQFPDLHSELNLSSLELGDSALYFCASSGGLSSYNSPLHFGNGTRLTVT.

This clone was seen a few times. The chain links TRBV5-6 to TRBJ1-4; D not resolved. Germline V CDR1 and CDR2: SGHDT, YYEEEE. V was pared by 5 bases and J by 6 bases, with 5 bases between. This CDR3 comprises 11 residues. The CDR3 protein is CASSSDEKLFF. For the CDR3, the DNA is TGTGCCAGCAGTTCCGATGAAAAACTGTTTTTT.

Note on this clone: This sample includes further DNA sequences coding for the same CDR3. The chain links TRBV9 to TRBJ2-3; TRBD2 agrees at 10 bases. The germline CDR1 and CDR2 sequences are SGDLS and YYNGEE. The CDR3 has 16 residues. J lost 3 bases, V lost 3 bases, and 7 bases had no gene match. This chain's CDR3 is CASSAVAGGLTDTQYF. Here the CDR3 DNA reads TGTGCCAGCAGCGCCGTAGCGGGGGGACTAACAGATACGCAGTATTTT.

This rearrangement joins TRBV5-1 to TRBJ1-2; TRBD1 aligns across 8 bases. The CDR3 runs 16 residues. The V gene's germline CDR1 is SGHRS and CDR2 YFSETQ. After removal of 0 bases from V and 3 bases from J, the junction contained 7 bases not matched to a gene. DNA for the CDR3: TGCGCCAGCAGCTTGGCCAGCCGGACAGGGCACTATGGCTACACCTTC. It translates to CASSLASRTGHYGYTF. Together with reference TRBV5-1 and TRBJ1-2, the CDR3 gives the full variable domain: KAGVTQTPRYLIKTRGQQVTLSCSPISGHRSVSWYQQTPGQGLQFLFEYFSETQRNKGNFPGRFSGRQFSNSRSEMNVSTLELGDSALYLCASSLASRTGHYGYTFGSGTRLTVV.

The chain has TRBV11-3 and TRBJ2-3; unclear D gene. With 3 bases removed from V and 1 base from J, the gap between germline ends came to 8 bases. Germline-derived CDR1 and CDR2 are SGHNT and YENEEA. The CDR3 runs to 14 residues. As DNA, the CDR3 is TGTGCCAGCAGCTTGATAGGAGGCACAGATACGCAGTATTTT. Translating gives CASSLIGGTDTQYF.

This clone was counted between two and nine times. The chain has TRBV9 and TRBJ1-6, with TRBD1 matching 8 bases. Unmatched junction bases numbered 7, after V lost 4 bases and J lost 7 bases. Germline V CDR1 and CDR2: SGDLS, YYNGEE. The CDR3 sequence is 15 residues long. The CDR3 spells CASSPRAGGNSPLHF. The CDR3 region has the DNA TGTGCCAGCAGCCCCAGGGCAGGGGGCAATTCACCCCTCCACTTT.

The CDR3 here is CASSREGGNYGYTF. The CDR3 coding sequence is TGCGCCAGCAGCCGGGAGGGAGGGAACTATGGCTACACCTTC. The chain uses TRBV5-1 and TRBJ1-2; D unresolved. The germline V gene encodes CDR1 SGHRS and CDR2 YFSETQ. V was pared by 4 bases and J by 2 bases, with 12 bases between. The CDR3 length is 14 residues.

This clone was observed a single time. The chain carries TRBV9 and TRBJ2-1; 7 nucleotides align to TRBD1. The CDR3 has 15 residues. Germline-derived CDR1 and CDR2 are SGDLS and YYNGEE. The V and J ends lost 3 bases and 2 bases, in that order; junction bases with no gene match: 5. Here the CDR3 reads CASSATGLPYNEQFF. Written as DNA, the CDR3 is TGTGCCAGCAGCGCGACAGGGCTCCCCTACAATGAGCAGTTCTTC. The full variable domain, in which reference TRBV9 and TRBJ2-1 provide the parts outside the CDR3, is DSGVTQTPKHLITATGQRVTLRCSPRSGDLSVYWYQQSLDQGLQFLIQYYNGEERAKGNILERFSAQQFPDLHSELNLSSLELGDSALYFCASSATGLPYNEQFFGPGTRLTVL.

This clone was counted a single time. The chain employs TRBV13 and TRBJ1-3; D is perhaps TRBD1 (5 bases). The V gene lost 6 bases and the J gene lost 0 bases, with 9 bases spanning the gap. CDR3 length: 14 residues. The germline V gene has CDR1 PRHDT and CDR2 FYEKMQ (reference sequence). CDR3 DNA: TGTGCCAGCAGTACCGGGGGCTCTGGAAACACCATATATTTT. It yields the protein CASSTGGSGNTIYF.

This clone was observed a few times. The V gene is TRBV28, the J gene TRBJ2-2; D may be TRBD2 (6 bases). The CDR3 is 14 amino acids. From germline, CDR1 is MDHEN and CDR2 SYDVKM. V lost 3 bases and J lost 8, with 13 bases in between. The CDR3 loop is CASSLGGRAGELFF. Written as DNA, the CDR3 is TGTGCCAGCAGTTTGGGAGGTCGGGCTGGGGAGCTGTTTTTT.

Details on this clone: An end of the junction differs from the germline gene, which may be a read error. The chain recombines TRBV5-1 with TRBJ2-6; perhaps TRBD1 as D (5 bases). This CDR3 is built from 15 residues. Looked up from germline, CDR1 is SGHRS and CDR2 is YFSETQ. Here the CDR3 reads CASSLLGSGANGLTF. CDR3 DNA: TGCGCCAGCAGCTTGTTGGGCTCTGGGGCCAACGGCCTGACTTTC.